This note documents a single T cell receptor beta chain sequence. As yet, its antigen is unknown. 60 Vbeta and 13 Jbeta primers were used in PCR. This table comes from immunoSEQ multiplex PCR, and its TCRdb copy is limited to in-frame clones, with some not included. The repertoire shows 110,000 to 150,000 clones; the top ten hold under 2.5%. This entry belongs to a study of cytomegalovirus exposure and HLA in healthy donors. Study-wide results and limits: HLA restriction was apparent for most CMV-associated TCR beta chains in a later analysis. Association with HLA alleles at 0.05 false discovery rate was found for around 17,000 TCR beta sequences in a later analysis. Most TCR beta V segments were productive about 90% or about 30% of the time in an earlier analysis. TCR beta sequences reportedly predicted most subjects' HLA-A and HLA-B alleles accurately.

With V trimmed by 1 base and J by 6 bases, 11 bases remained unmatched. In germline, CDR1 is SGHDN, CDR2 FVKESK. This CDR3 region has 18 residues. The chain combines TRBV14 with TRBJ2-2; TRBD2 matches at 10 bases. This TCR was recovered from a woman between 18 and 29 years old in good health and CMV-seronegative. The sequenced sample consisted of PBMCs. CDR3 sequence (DNA): TGTGCCAGCAGCCAAGCCCCATATCTAGCGGGAGAGGCCGGGGAGCTGTTTTTT. Translating it yields CASSQAPYLAGEAGELFF.